The sequence of this TCR beta chain was determined in a study of blood T cell repertoires in COVID-19. About the research overall: The United States, Italy and Spain were the sources of the acute and convalescent COVID-19 samples.

Germline CDR1 MGHRA, CDR2 YSYEKL. With V trimmed by 0 bases and J by 4 bases, 4 bases remained unmatched. The CDR3 runs to 16 residues. Study processing details: Estimation of nucleated cell counts was performed using reference gene primer amplification. Sequenced by immunoSEQ multiplex PCR; TCRdb stores in-frame clones only, minus some. The V and J calls and the clone size are those of that table, but D and trimming were determined from the DNA. The sample records 170,000 or so clones, over 80% being singletons. Sequences were obtained from peripheral blood. The chain has TRBV4-1 and TRBJ1-1; TRBD1 agrees at 11 bases. The TCR originated in a woman aged 55-69 years with acute or convalescent COVID-19. As DNA, the CDR3 is TGCGCCAGCAGCCAAGATGGACAGGGGGCGGTCACTGAAGCTTTCTTT. It is translated as CASSQDGQGAVTEAFF.